This T cell receptor beta chain was observed in a study of blood T cell repertoires in COVID-19. Study-level background: Samples of COVID-19 (acute and convalescent) were obtained from the United States, Italy and Spain. T cells, B-cell-depleted T cells, or PBMCs provided the cDNA or gDNA that served as material.

Original analysis: Researchers report that nucleated cell counts were estimated from reference gene primer amplification. Profiled with immunoSEQ multiplex PCR; TCRdb holds only in-frame clones, not every one. That table gives V, J and clone size, and the DNA gave D and trimming. The data hold around 140,000 clones, with around 90% observed a single time. Trimming pared 5 bases from V and 7 bases from J, leaving 16 bases between. This CDR3 has 13 residues. The germline CDR1 and CDR2 sequences are SGHRS and YFSETQ. This sequence originates from a human donor in a cohort sampled during active COVID-19. The V call is TRBV5-1, the J call TRBJ2-7; D may be TRBD1 (5 bases). Material for sequencing was peripheral blood. CDR3 DNA sequence: TGCGCCAGCAGAGGTGGGGCCACTGGGGAGCAGTACTTC. This sequence encodes CASRGGATGEQYF.